This T cell receptor (beta chain) was found in a study of CD8 T cells in Susac syndrome. CD8+ and CD4+ T cells taken from blood had their TCR beta sequenced. The sample holds one count of this clonotype. The authors reverse transcribed about 0.45 to 1 ug RNA with random hexamers. A multiplex approach, immunoSEQ multiplex PCR, amplified TCR beta CDR3 across 54 Vbeta and 13 Jbeta. TCRdb ran MiXCR on the immunoSEQ multiplex PCR reads and lists one entry per CDR3 protein. This sample carries under 200,000 distinct CDR3 sequences, approximately 94% of them seen once, and the ten largest clones take over 0.095%. The CDR3 spans 13 residues. V dropped 5 bases and J dropped 7; count of bases not matched to a gene: 7. Germline CDR1 reads SGHTA; CDR2 reads FQGNSA.

The sequenced sample consisted of CD4+ T cells from PBMCs. This chain links TRBV7-2 with TRBJ2-7; TRBD1 matches at 8 bases. This receptor was identified in a human donor with Susac syndrome. CDR3 nucleotide sequence: TGTGCCAGCAGCGCGGACAGGGCCAGGGAGCAGTACTTC. Encoded protein: CASSADRAREQYF.